Listed here are 31 T cell receptor beta chains from one sample, sequenced in a study of cytomegalovirus exposure and HLA in healthy donors. PCR involved 60 Vbeta and 13 Jbeta primers. Generated by immunoSEQ multiplex PCR, the TCRdb table keeps only in-frame clones and is missing some. The table records roughly 100,000 clones, over 9.5% of them present only once. What was sequenced was PBMCs. The receptors shown here come from a man aged 35 to 55 in good health and CMV-seropositive.

CDR3 loop: CASRNRGGGNQPQHF. The CDR3 nucleotides read TGTGCCAGCAGGAACAGGGGAGGAGGCAATCAGCCCCAGCATTTT. The chain carries TRBV28 and TRBJ1-5, with TRBD1 identical over 7 bases. Trimming at V came to 6 bases and at J to 2 bases, leaving 7 bases not matched to a gene. The CDR3 is 15 residues long. Germline loops: CDR1 MDHEN, CDR2 SYDVKM.

The chain is built from TRBV7-8 and TRBJ1-1; TRBD1 aligns across 7 bases. This CDR3 spans 12 amino acids. Germline V gene sequence: CDR1 SGHVS, CDR2 FQNEAQ. DNA of the CDR3: TGTGTCGAGGGACAGACCCCCACTGAAGCTTTCTTT. Encoded protein: CVEGQTPTEAFF.

The chain couples TRBV28 to TRBJ2-5; a weak D match, TRBD1 (5 bases). Germline V gene lookup returns CDR1 MDHEN and CDR2 SYDVKM. V lost 6 bases and J lost 2, with 16 bases in between. This CDR3 spans 15 amino acids. The CDR3 nucleotides are TGTGCCAGCAGGGCTAAAACAGGAATTCAAGAGACCCAGTACTTC. This codes for CASRAKTGIQETQYF.

This clone has more than one count but fewer than ten. The rearrangement uses TRBV19 and TRBJ1-1; possible D gene TRBD1, 6 bases. Trimming removed 1 base at V and 0 bases at J, with 15 bases between. Germline V gene lookup returns CDR1 LNHDA and CDR2 SQIVND (reference sequence). The CDR3 extends over 17 amino acids. CDR3 amino acids: CASSIGVGGAVNTEAFF. CDR3 bases: TGTGCCAGTAGTATAGGGGTAGGGGGGGCGGTGAACACTGAAGCTTTCTTT.

V is TRBV9 and J is TRBJ2-5; 8 nucleotides match TRBD1. The CDR3 loop spans 15 amino acids. Losses at the gene ends were 0 bases for V and 4 bases for J; bases not matched to a gene: 5. Germline loops: CDR1 SGDLS, CDR2 YYNGEE. The CDR3 is CASSVAQGAVETQYF. Written as DNA, the CDR3 is TGTGCCAGCAGCGTAGCCCAGGGGGCCGTAGAGACCCAGTACTTC.

This clone was seen more than once but under ten times. V is TRBV5-1 and J is TRBJ2-1, with 7 positions matching TRBD2. Germline V gene lookup returns CDR1 SGHRS and CDR2 YFSETQ. V shed 4 bases and J 10 bases; nucleotides not matched to a gene: 17. This CDR3 has 16 residues. The CDR3 is CASSRIAGLGLGEQFF. In DNA form, the CDR3 reads TGCGCCAGCAGCCGTATAGCGGGCCTGGGCTTAGGGGAGCAGTTCTTC.

The chain couples TRBV7-9 to TRBJ2-2; D not resolved. V was clipped by 3 bases and J by 0 bases, with 5 bases between them. This CDR3 has 14 residues. CDR1 and CDR2 (germline): SEHNR, FQNEAQ (reference sequence). The CDR3 coding sequence is TGTGCCAGCAGCTTTTTCTCGAACACCGGGGAGCTGTTTTTT. This codes for CASSFFSNTGELFF. Full variable domain (remainder filled in from reference TRBV7-9 and TRBJ2-2): DTGVSQNPRHKITKRGQNVTFRCDPISEHNRLYWYRQTLGQGPEFLTYFQNEAQLEKSRLLSDRFSAERPKGSFSTLEIQRTEQGDSAMYLCASSFFSNTGELFFGEGSRLTVL.

CDR3 nucleotide sequence: TGCGCCAGCAGCCTACAGGGGGCGGGAGATACGCAGTATTTT. Translation gives CASSLQGAGDTQYF. V and J are TRBV5-1 and TRBJ2-3, with 9 bases lining up with TRBD1. Per germline, CDR1 SGHRS and CDR2 YFSETQ. The CDR3 loop spans 14 amino acids. After removal of 4 bases from V and 5 bases from J, the junction contained 5 bases not matched to a gene.

V and J are TRBV4-1 and TRBJ2-3; 9 bases match TRBD2. Germline CDR1 is MGHRA and CDR2 is YSYEKL. The CDR3 has 16 residues. Losses at the gene ends were 3 bases for V and 5 bases for J; bases not matched to a gene: 9. CDR3 sequence (DNA): TGCGCCAGCAGCCAGGGACTAGCACATTATGTAGATACGCAGTATTTT. This encodes CASSQGLAHYVDTQYF.

In this sample, this clone turned up a few times. This sequence joins TRBV7-6 and TRBJ1-1, with TRBD1 as a possible D gene (6 bases). The V gene's germline CDR1 is SGHVS and CDR2 FNYEAQ. The CDR3 has 15 amino acids. Trimming took 0 bases from V and 0 from J, leaving 8 bases between them. CDR3 residues: CASSLAQGLNTEAFF. The CDR3 DNA follows: TGTGCCAGCAGCTTAGCGCAGGGGCTGAACACTGAAGCTTTCTTT. The whole variable domain, filled in from reference TRBV7-6 and TRBJ1-1, reads GAGVSQSPRYKVTKRGQDVALRCDPISGHVSLYWYRQALGQGPEFLTYFNYEAQQDKSGLPNDRFSAERPEGSISTLTIQRTEQRDSAMYRCASSLAQGLNTEAFFGQGTRLTVV.

This clone turned up a few times. The V call is TRBV6-1, the J call TRBJ2-7, with D tentatively TRBD1 (6 bases). Germline V CDR1 and CDR2: MNHNS, SASEGT. This CDR3 has 14 residues. Trimming took off 6 bases at V and 0 bases at J, with 12 bases between the two ends. CDR3 in DNA: TGTGCCAGCAGCCCCGGGACACCCTCCTACGAGCAGTACTTC. It specifies CASSPGTPSYEQYF.

This clone was counted between two and nine times. The chain joins TRBV6-5 to TRBJ1-1; no definite D call. The CDR3 has 15 amino acids. CDR1 is MNHEY, CDR2 SVGAGI, per germline. V dropped 0 bases and J dropped 0 bases, with 8 bases sitting between them. DNA of the CDR3: TGTGCCAGCAGTTACTCGCCAGATATGAACACTGAAGCTTTCTTT. As protein: CASSYSPDMNTEAFF.

This clone came up a few times. The sample carries other DNA sequences with the same CDR3. The chain carries TRBV7-2 and TRBJ1-1; the D gene is possibly TRBD1 (6 bases). Germline lookup yields CDR1 SGHTA and CDR2 FQGNSA. Between the trimmed V and J ends, which lost 4 bases and 2 bases, there was a span of 8 bases. This CDR3 contains 13 residues. The CDR3 DNA sequence: TGTGCCAGCAGCTCGGACAGAAACACTGAAGCTTTCTTT. Translation: CASSSDRNTEAFF.

The chain recombines TRBV7-3 with TRBJ2-3; 9 bases map to TRBD2. J was trimmed by 6 bases and V by 5 bases; bases with no gene match: 9. Germline lookup yields CDR1 SGHTA and CDR2 FQGTGA. The CDR3 totals 15 residues. CDR3 sequence reads: CASSAPGLASDTQYF. The CDR3 region has the DNA TGTGCCAGCAGCGCACCGGGACTAGCTTCTGATACGCAGTATTTT.

This chain joins TRBV28 and TRBJ2-7, with D hard to call. Trimming removed 1 base from V and 2 bases from J, with 9 bases in between. CDR1 MDHEN and CDR2 SYDVKM come from the germline V gene. CDR3 length: 14 amino acids. CDR3 amino acids: CASSLSVEPYEQYF. Written as DNA, the CDR3 is TGTGCCAGCAGTTTATCCGTGGAGCCCTACGAGCAGTACTTC.

This clone was seen only a few times. The chain joins TRBV6-1 to TRBJ2-1; D gene uncertain. This CDR3 comprises 14 residues. With 7 bases removed from V and 5 bases from J, the gap between germline ends came to 15 bases. Per the germline V gene, CDR1 is MNHNS and CDR2 is SASEGT. CDR3 sequence (DNA): TGTGCCAGCATGCTGGTAGTTACCCACAATGAGCAGTTCTTC. It codes for CASMLVVTHNEQFF.

This clone has just a few counts. The chain couples TRBV28 to TRBJ2-7; a weak D match, TRBD1 (6 bases). The CDR3 is 13 residues long. Trimming removed 10 bases from V and 5 bases from J, with 18 bases in between. Germline CDR1 and CDR2: MDHEN and SYDVKM. CDR3 residues: CATLKGDTHEQYF. Here the CDR3 DNA reads TGTGCCACCTTAAAGGGGGATACCCACGAGCAGTACTTC.

Sample share makes this clone medium-sized. This sequence joins TRBV28 and TRBJ2-1; no clear D. Trimming cost V 4 bases and J 12 bases, with 10 bases left between them. Germline values: CDR1 MDHEN, CDR2 SYDVKM. The CDR3 contains 11 residues. DNA of the CDR3: TGTGCCAGCAGTTCTAACGGCGGGCAGTTCTTC. It is translated as CASSSNGGQFF.

This chain connects TRBV4-1 to TRBJ2-7; 9 bases are a match to TRBD2. The germline V gene encodes CDR1 MGHRA and CDR2 YSYEKL. The CDR3 loop spans 15 amino acids. With V trimmed by 2 bases and J by 5 bases, 7 bases remained unmatched. CDR3 DNA sequence: TGCGCCAGCAGCCAAAATGCGGGAGGGCCTGACGAGCAGTACTTC. It is translated as CASSQNAGGPDEQYF.

The V and J genes are TRBV2 and TRBJ2-2; D is possibly TRBD2 (5 bases). The CDR3 spans 13 residues. Trimming removed 6 bases from V and 4 bases from J, with 9 bases in between. Per germline, CDR1 SNHLY and CDR2 FYNNEI. Here the CDR3 reads CASSLRGTGELFF. Written as DNA, the CDR3 is TGTGCCAGCAGCCTCCGGGGCACCGGGGAGCTGTTTTTT.

This clone has more than one count but fewer than ten. The chain has TRBV28 and TRBJ1-1; no reliable D call. Germline V gene lookup returns CDR1 MDHEN and CDR2 SYDVKM. Trimming took off 3 bases at V and 1 base at J, with 6 bases between the two ends. CDR3 length equals 13 residues. The CDR3 DNA sequence: TGTGCCAGCAGTTTCGGGAAGAACACTGAAGCTTTCTTT. It codes for CASSFGKNTEAFF.

This clone was counted ten times or more. V and J are TRBV6-1 and TRBJ1-1, with TRBD1 as a possible D gene (5 bases). Germline V gene data show CDR1 as MNHNS and CDR2 as SASEGT. CDR3 length: 14 residues. The ends were cut back, 1 base at V and 3 bases at J, with 9 bases in the middle. CDR3 sequence reads: CASSEDGRDTEAFF. DNA of the CDR3: TGTGCCAGCAGTGAAGACGGCAGGGACACTGAAGCTTTCTTT.

The genes are TRBV19 and TRBJ1-1; no clear D. With 4 bases removed from V and 7 bases from J, the gap between germline ends came to 10 bases. The germline CDR1 and CDR2 sequences are LNHDA and SQIVND (reference sequence). The CDR3 spans 12 residues. Here the CDR3 reads CASSTPRGEAFF. CDR3 in DNA: TGTGCCAGTAGTACCCCTCGAGGTGAAGCTTTCTTT.

About this clone: The sample carries other DNA sequences with the same CDR3. The rearrangement links TRBV5-1 to TRBJ1-2, with no clear D. The V gene lost 0 bases and the J gene lost 8 bases, with 8 bases spanning the gap. The CDR3 length is 12 residues. Germline V gene sequence: CDR1 SGHRS, CDR2 YFSETQ. CDR3 DNA: TGCGCCAGCAGCTTGGATCCGGGAGGCTACACCTTC. Its translation is CASSLDPGGYTF.

This chain joins TRBV7-9 and TRBJ2-3, with D maybe TRBD2 (6 bases). This CDR3 is 14 amino acids long. V was pared by 8 bases and J by 2 bases, with 14 bases between. Germline CDR1 SEHNR, CDR2 FQNEAQ (reference sequence). The CDR3 DNA sequence: TGTGCCAGCTCCTGGGGCGGGAACACAGATACGCAGTATTTT. Translating gives CASSWGGNTDTQYF.

The chain links TRBV5-8 to TRBJ2-1; 7 bases agree with TRBD2. The ends lost 9 bases at V and 4 bases at J; junction bases unmatched: 7. The CDR3 is 13 amino acids. Per germline, CDR1 SGHTS and CDR2 YDEGEE. Here the CDR3 reads CANQRGIYNEQFF. In DNA form, the CDR3 reads TGTGCCAACCAGCGGGGCATTTACAATGAGCAGTTCTTC.

The V and J genes are TRBV7-9 and TRBJ1-6, with 7 bases matching TRBD1. Trimming cost V 1 base and J 5 bases; bases outside gene matches: 2. Looked up from germline, CDR1 is SEHNR and CDR2 is FQNEAQ (reference sequence). The CDR3 is 15 amino acids. The CDR3 is CASSLGQGDNSPLHF. CDR3 DNA: TGTGCCAGCAGCTTAGGACAGGGAGATAATTCACCCCTCCACTTT.

This clone has more than one count but fewer than ten. The rearrangement links TRBV10-2 to TRBJ1-5, with D possibly matching TRBD1 (5 bases). Germline V gene sequence: CDR1 WSHSY, CDR2 SAAADI. Between the trimmed V and J ends, which lost 0 bases and 7 bases, there was a span of 10 bases. This CDR3 region has 14 residues. The CDR3 region is CASSESAPGQPQHF. The CDR3 nucleotides are TGCGCCAGCAGTGAGTCGGCCCCAGGGCAGCCCCAGCATTTT.

Details on this clone: The same CDR3 is also encoded by other DNA sequences in this sample. The rearrangement uses TRBV5-4 and TRBJ2-3; D not certain. Trimming took 0 bases from V and 0 from J, leaving 8 bases between them. There are 15 residues in the CDR3. CDR1 is SGHNT, CDR2 YYREEE, per germline (reference sequence). The CDR3 spells CASSLGQTSTDTQYF. In DNA form, the CDR3 reads TGTGCCAGCAGCTTGGGGCAGACTAGCACAGATACGCAGTATTTT.

The CDR3 DNA sequence: TGCGCCAGCAGCCCTTGGACAGTTGACCCTTTGAACACTGAAGCTTTCTTT. Its protein is CASSPWTVDPLNTEAFF. This chain links TRBV4-1 with TRBJ1-1; D perhaps matches TRBD1 (6 bases). V lost 4 bases and J 0 bases, leaving 18 bases between the germline ends. Per the germline V gene, CDR1 is MGHRA and CDR2 is YSYEKL. The CDR3 loop spans 17 amino acids.

The J gene is TRBJ2-2, the V gene TRBV29-1; 13 bases line up with TRBD2. V shed 4 bases and J 5 bases; nucleotides not matched to a gene: 1. The CDR3 has 14 residues. Germline lookup yields CDR1 SQVTM and CDR2 ANQGSEA. The CDR3 sequence: CSVGTSGSTGELFF. Written as DNA, the CDR3 is TGCAGCGTTGGGACTAGCGGGAGTACCGGGGAGCTGTTTTTT.